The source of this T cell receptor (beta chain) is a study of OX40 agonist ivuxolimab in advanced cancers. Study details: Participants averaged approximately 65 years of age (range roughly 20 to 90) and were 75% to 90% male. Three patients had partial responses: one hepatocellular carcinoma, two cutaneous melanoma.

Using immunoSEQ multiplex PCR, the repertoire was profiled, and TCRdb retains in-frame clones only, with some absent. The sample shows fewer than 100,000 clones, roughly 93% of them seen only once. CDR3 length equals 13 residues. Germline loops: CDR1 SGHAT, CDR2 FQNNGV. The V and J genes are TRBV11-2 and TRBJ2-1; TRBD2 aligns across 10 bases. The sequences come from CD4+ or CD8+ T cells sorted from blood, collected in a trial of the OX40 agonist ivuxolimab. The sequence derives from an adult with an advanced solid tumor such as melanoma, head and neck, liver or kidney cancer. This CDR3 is CASGGSSYNEQFF. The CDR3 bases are TGTGCTAGCGGGGGGAGCTCCTACAATGAGCAGTTCTTC. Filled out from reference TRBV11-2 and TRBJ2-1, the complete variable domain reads EAGVAQSPRYKIIEKRQSVAFWCNPISGHATLYWYQQILGQGPKLLIQFQNNGVVDDSQLPKDRFSAERLKGVDSTLKIQPAKLEDSAVYLCASGGSSYNEQFFGPGTRLTVL.